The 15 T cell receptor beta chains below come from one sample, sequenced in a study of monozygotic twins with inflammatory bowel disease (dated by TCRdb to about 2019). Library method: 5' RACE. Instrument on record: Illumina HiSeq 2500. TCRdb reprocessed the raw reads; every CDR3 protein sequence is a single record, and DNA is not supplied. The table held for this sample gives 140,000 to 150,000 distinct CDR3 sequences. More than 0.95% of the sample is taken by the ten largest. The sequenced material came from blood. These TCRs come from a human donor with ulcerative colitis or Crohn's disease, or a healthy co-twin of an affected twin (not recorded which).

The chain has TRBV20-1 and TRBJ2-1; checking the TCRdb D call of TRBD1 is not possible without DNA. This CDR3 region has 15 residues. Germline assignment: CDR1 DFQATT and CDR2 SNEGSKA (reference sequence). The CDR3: CSARRAEISYNEQFF.

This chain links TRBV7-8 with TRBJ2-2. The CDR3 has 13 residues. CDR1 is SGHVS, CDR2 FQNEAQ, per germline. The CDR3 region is CASRVDENGELFF.

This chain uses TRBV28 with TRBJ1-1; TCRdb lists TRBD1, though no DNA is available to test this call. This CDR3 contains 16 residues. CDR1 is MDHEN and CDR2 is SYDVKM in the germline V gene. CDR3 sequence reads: CASSLNPNRANTEAFF.

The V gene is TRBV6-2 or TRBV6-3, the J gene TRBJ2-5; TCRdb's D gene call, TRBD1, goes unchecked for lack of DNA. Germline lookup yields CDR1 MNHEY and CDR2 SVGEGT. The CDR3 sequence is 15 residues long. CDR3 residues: CASSYGTGSQETQYF.

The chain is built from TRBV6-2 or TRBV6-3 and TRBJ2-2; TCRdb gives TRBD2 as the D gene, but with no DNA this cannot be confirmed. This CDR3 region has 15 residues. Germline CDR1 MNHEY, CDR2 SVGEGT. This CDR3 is CASRVTSANTGELFF.

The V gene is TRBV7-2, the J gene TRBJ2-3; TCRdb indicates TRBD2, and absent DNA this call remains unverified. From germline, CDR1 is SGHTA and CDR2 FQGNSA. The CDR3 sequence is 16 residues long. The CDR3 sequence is CASSPGASGSTDTQYF.

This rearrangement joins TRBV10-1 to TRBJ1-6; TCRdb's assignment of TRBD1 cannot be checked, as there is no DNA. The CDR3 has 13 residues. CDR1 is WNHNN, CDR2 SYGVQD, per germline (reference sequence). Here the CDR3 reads CASQQGRNSPLHF.

The chain's CDR3 is CSANAGLAGEETQYF. V and J are TRBV20-1 and TRBJ2-5; the D gene TCRdb calls, TRBD2, cannot be checked with no DNA. Germline CDR1 is DFQATT and CDR2 is SNEGSKA (reference sequence). The CDR3 has 15 residues.

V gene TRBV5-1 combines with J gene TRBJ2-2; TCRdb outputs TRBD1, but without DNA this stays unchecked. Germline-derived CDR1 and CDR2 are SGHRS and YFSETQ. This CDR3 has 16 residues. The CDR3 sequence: CASANTGTGNTGELFF.

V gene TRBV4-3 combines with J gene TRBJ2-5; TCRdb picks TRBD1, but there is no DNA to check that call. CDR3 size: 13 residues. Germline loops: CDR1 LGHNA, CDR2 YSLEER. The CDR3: CASSQNRGETQYF.

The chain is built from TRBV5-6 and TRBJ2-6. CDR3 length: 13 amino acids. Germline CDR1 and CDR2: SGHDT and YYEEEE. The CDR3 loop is CASSAKGANVLTF.

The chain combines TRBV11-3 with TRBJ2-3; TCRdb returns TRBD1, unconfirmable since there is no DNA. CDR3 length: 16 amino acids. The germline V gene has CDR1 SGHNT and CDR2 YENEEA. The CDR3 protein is CASSPGTATGVDTQYF.

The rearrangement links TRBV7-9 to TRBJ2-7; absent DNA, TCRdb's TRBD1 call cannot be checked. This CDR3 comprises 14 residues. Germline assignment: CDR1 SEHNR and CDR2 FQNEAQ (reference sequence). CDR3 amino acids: CASSQRDRGDEQYF.

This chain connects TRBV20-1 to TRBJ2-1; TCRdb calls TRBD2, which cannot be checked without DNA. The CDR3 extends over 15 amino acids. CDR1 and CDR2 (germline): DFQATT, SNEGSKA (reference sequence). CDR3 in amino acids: CSARVHSGRAREQFF.

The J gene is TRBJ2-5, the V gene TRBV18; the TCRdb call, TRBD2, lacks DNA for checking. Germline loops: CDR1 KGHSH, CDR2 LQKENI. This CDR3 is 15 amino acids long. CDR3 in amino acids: CASSPLAGVEETQYF.